This T cell receptor beta chain derives from a study of blood T cell repertoires in COVID-19. There are 14 residues in the CDR3. With V trimmed by 6 bases and J by 6 bases, 5 bases remained unmatched. CDR1 and CDR2 from the germline V gene are LGHNA and YNFKEQ. Researchers sorted participants into cohorts using their self-reported clinical history. As handled by the study authors: Scientists estimated how many nucleated cells there were by amplifying reference gene primers. The table came from immunoSEQ multiplex PCR; TCRdb's copy has only in-frame clones and leaves some out. For V, J and clone size, that table is used; D and trimming come from the DNA. The table shows some 270,000 clones, with approximately 90% occurring only once.

The sequenced sample was PBMCs or T cells enriched from blood (not recorded which). This TCR came from a woman aged 25 to 39 with acute COVID-19. V and J are TRBV4-2 and TRBJ2-7; TRBD2 matches 13 bases. For the CDR3, the DNA is TGTGCCAGCAGTCGGACTAGCGGGAGCTCCGAGCAGTACTTC. This translates into CASSRTSGSSEQYF.